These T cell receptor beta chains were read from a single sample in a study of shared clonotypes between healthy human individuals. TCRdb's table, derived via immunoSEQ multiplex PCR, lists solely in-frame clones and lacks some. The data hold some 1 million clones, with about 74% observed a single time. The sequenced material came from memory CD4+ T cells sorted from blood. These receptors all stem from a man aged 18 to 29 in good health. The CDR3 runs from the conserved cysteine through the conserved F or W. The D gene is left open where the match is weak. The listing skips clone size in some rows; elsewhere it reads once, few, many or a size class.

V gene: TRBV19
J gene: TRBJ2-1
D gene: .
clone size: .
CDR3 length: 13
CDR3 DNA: TGTGCCAGTAGTATCCAAACCCTCAATGAGCAGTTCTTC
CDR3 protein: CASSIQTLNEQFF

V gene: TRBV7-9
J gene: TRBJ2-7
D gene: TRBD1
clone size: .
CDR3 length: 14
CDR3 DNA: TGTGCCAGCAGCCCAACGGCAGGGGGCTACGAGCAGTACTTC
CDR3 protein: CASSPTAGGYEQYF

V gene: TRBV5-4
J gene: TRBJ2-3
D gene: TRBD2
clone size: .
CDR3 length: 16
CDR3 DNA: TGTGCCAGCAGCTCGAGGACTAGCGGACTCACAGATACGCAGTATTTT
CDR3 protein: CASSSRTSGLTDTQYF

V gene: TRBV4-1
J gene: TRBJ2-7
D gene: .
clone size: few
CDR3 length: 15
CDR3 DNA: TGCGCCAGCAGCCAAGAGGGGGGACACTCCTACGAGCAGTACTTC
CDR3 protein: CASSQEGGHSYEQYF

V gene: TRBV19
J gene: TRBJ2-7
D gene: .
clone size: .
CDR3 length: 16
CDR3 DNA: TGTGCCAGTAGTGGCCCGGGACAAGGTGACTCCTACGAGCAGTACTTC
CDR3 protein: CASSGPGQGDSYEQYF

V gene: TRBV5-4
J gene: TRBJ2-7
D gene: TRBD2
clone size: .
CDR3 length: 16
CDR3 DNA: TGTGCCAGCGGCCTCCCTCCGGGACTACCCGCCTACGAGCAGTACTTC
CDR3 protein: CASGLPPGLPAYEQYF

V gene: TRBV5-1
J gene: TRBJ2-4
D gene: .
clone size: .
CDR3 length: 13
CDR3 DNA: TGCGCCAGCAGCTTGGGACCCCAAGGCATTCAGTACTTC
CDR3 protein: CASSLGPQGIQYF

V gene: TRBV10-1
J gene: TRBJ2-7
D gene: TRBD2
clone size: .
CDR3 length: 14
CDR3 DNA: TGCGCCAGCAGTGGCGGGAGTAAACCCTACGAGCAGTACTTC
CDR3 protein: CASSGGSKPYEQYF

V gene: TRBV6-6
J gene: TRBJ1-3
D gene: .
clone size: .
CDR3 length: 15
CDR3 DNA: TGTGCCAGCAGAAGCGGACAGAACTCTGGAAACACCATATATTTT
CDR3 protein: CASRSGQNSGNTIYF

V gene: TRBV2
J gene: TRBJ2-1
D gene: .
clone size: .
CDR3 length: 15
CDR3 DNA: TGTGCCAGCAGTAGAAGACAGGCATCCTACAATGAGCAGTTCTTC
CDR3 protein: CASSRRQASYNEQFF

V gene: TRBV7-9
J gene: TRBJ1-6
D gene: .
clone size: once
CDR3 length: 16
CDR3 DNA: TGTGCCAGCAGCCTCAATAGGGGGAATGTTGGTTCACCCCTCCACTTT
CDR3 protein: CASSLNRGNVGSPLHF

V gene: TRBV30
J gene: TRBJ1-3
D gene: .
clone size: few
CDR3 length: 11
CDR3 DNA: TGTGCCTCGGTCCGGGGAAACACCATATATTTT
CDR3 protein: CASVRGNTIYF

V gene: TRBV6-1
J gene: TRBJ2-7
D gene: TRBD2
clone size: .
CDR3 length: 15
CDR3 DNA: TGTGCCAGCAGTGACCCGGGACTAGCGGTAGACGAGCAGTACTTC
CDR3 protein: CASSDPGLAVDEQYF

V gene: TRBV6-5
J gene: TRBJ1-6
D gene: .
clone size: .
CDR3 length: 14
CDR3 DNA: TGTGCCAGCAGTTACATGGAGGGCAACTCACCCCTCCACTTT
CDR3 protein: CASSYMEGNSPLHF

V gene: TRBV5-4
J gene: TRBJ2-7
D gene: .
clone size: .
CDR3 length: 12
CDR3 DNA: TGTGCCAGCGGGGCGGATTCCTACGAGCAGTACTTC
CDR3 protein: CASGADSYEQYF

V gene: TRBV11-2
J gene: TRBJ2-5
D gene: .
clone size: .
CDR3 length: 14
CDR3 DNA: TGTGCCAGCAGCTTAGGGGGATACCAAGAGACCCAGTACTTC
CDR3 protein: CASSLGGYQETQYF

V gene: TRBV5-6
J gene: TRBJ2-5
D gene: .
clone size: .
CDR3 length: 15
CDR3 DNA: TGTGCCAGCAGCTTACGGGTCCCATACCAAGAGACCCAGTACTTC
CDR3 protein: CASSLRVPYQETQYF

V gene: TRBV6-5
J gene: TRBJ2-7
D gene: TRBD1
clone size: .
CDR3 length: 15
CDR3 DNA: TGTGCCAGCAGCCGTGCCGGGACAGGGGGGGACGAGCAGTACTTC
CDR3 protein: CASSRAGTGGDEQYF

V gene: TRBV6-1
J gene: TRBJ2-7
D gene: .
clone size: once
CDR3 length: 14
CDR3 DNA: TGTGCCAGCAGTGTTGAGGAAGCCTCCTACGAGCAGTACTTC
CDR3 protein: CASSVEEASYEQYF

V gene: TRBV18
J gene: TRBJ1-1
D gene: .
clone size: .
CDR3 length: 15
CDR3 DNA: TGTGCCAGCTCACCACTAACATCTGCAAACACTGAAGCTTTCTTT
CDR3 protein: CASSPLTSANTEAFF

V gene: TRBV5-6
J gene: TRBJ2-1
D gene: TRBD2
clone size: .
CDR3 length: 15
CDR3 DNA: TGTGCCAGCAGCTCCCGGGGGGGCCTCTACAATGAGCAGTTCTTC
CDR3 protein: CASSSRGGLYNEQFF

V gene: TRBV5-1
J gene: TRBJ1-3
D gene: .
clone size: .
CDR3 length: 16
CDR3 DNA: TGCGCCAGCAGCTTGGGGTCTTCATCCCTTGGAAACACCATATATTTT
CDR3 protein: CASSLGSSSLGNTIYF

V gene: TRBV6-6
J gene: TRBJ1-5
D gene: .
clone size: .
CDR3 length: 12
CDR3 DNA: TGTGCCATCGGAACTAGCAATCAGCCCCAGCATTTT
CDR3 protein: CAIGTSNQPQHF

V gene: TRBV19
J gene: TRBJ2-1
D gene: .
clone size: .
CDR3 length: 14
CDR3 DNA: TGTGCCAGTAGTATGGCGGGATCCTACAATGAGCAGTTCTTC
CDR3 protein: CASSMAGSYNEQFF

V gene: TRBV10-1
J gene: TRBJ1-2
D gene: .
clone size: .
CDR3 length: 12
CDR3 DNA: TGCGCCAGCAGTGACAACAACTATGGCTACACCTTC
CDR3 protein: CASSDNNYGYTF

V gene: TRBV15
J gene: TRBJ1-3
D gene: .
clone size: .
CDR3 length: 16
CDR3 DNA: TGTGCCACCAGCAGGGAAATCGCCGGGAGTGGAAACACCATATATTTT
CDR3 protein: CATSREIAGSGNTIYF

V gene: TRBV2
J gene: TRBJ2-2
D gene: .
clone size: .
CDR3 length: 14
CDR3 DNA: TGTGCCAGCAGTCCGACAGAGGGCACCGGGGAGCTGTTTTTT
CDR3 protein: CASSPTEGTGELFF

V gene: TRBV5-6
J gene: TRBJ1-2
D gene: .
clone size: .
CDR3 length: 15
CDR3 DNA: TGTGCCAGCAGCTTGTCGCCGACAGCCGTATATGGCTACACCTTC
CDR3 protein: CASSLSPTAVYGYTF

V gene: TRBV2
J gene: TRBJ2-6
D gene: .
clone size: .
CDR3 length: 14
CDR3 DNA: TGTGCCAGCAGCGCCACTAGTGCGGCCAACGTCCTGACTTTC
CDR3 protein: CASSATSAANVLTF

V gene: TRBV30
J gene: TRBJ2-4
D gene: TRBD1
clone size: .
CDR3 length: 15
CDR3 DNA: TGTGCCTGGGGGCCGGGACAGGGGGCTTCGTACATTCAGTACTTC
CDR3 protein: CAWGPGQGASYIQYF

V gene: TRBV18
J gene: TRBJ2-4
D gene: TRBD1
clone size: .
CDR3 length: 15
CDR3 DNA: TGTGCCAGCTCACCACCGAGCGAGGGGGCGAACATTCAGTACTTC
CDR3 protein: CASSPPSEGANIQYF

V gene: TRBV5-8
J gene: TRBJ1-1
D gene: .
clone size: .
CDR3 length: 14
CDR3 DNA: TGTGCCAGCAGCTTGCTAGGGGGGGTCACTGAAGCTTTCTTT
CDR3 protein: CASSLLGGVTEAFF

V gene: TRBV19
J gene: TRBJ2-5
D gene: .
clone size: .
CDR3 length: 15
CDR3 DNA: TGTGCCAGTAGCCAAACAGGGACGGGTCAAGAGACCCAGTACTTC
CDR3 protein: CASSQTGTGQETQYF

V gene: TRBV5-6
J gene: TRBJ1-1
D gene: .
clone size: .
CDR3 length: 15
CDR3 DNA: TGTGCCAGCAGCTCCGGTGGAGGTACCCTCTCTGAAGCTTTCTTT
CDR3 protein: CASSSGGGTLSEAFF

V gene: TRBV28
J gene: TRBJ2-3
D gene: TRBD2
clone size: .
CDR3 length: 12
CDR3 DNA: TGTGCTACAGCGGGGGGCGGAAATACGCAGTATTTT
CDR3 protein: CATAGGGNTQYF

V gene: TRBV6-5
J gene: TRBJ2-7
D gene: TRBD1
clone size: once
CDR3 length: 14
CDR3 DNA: TGTGCCAGCAGTTACTCGATTGATGGGACAGGGTGGAACTTC
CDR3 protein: CASSYSIDGTGWNF

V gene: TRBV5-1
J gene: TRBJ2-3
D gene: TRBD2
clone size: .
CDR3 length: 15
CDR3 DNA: TGCGCCAGCAGCCCATTAGCGGGGGGACACGATACGCAGTATTTT
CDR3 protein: CASSPLAGGHDTQYF

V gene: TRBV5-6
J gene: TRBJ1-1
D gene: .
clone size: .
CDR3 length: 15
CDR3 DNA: TGTGCCAGCAGCTTGGATAGGGGTTGGGGCACTGAAGCTTTCTTT
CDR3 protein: CASSLDRGWGTEAFF

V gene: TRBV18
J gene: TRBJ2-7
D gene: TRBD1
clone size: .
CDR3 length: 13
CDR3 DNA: TGTGCCAGCTCGGGACAGGTAGCCTACGAGCAGTACTTC
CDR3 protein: CASSGQVAYEQYF

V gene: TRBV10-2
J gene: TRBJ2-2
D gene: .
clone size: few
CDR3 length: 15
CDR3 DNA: TGCGCCAGTCAAGCTAGCGACCATGATAACGGGGAGCTGTTTTTT
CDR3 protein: CASQASDHDNGELFF

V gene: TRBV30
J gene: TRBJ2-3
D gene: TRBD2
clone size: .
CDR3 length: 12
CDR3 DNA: TGTGCCTCCTGGACTAGCGGGGGTACGCAGTATTTT
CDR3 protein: CASWTSGGTQYF

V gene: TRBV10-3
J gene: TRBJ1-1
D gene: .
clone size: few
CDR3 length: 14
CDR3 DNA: TGTGCCATCAGAGAAAAGGGCGGGAGTACTGAAGCTTTCTTT
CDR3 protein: CAIREKGGSTEAFF

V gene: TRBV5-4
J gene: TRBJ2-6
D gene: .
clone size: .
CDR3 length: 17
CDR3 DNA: TGTGCCAGCAGCTTGGCCCTTAGGAACTCTGGGGCCAACGTCCTGACTTTC
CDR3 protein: CASSLALRNSGANVLTF

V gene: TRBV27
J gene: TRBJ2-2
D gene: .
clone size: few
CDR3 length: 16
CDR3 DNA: TGTGCCAGCAGTTCCTTAGGACAGGGAGGGACCGGGGAGCTGTTTTTT
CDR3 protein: CASSSLGQGGTGELFF